Given below is one T cell receptor (beta chain) in context. Based on frequency, this clonotype is considered medium-sized (0.01 to 0.1%); no count was recorded. Its antigen target is currently unknown. The CDR3 runs 12 amino acids, cysteine and phenylalanine included. This entry has no DNA. CDR1 LNHDA and CDR2 SQIVND were looked up in the germline V gene (reference sequence). Receptors were amplified or captured by 10x single-cell sequencing. Profiling of CSF cells was done with 10X Genomics single-cell V(D)J and 5' gene-expression libraries. An Illumina NextSeq550 was used to sequence the CSF single-cell TCR libraries. The paper's processing steps were these. V(D)J reads were aligned to the vdj-GRCh38 alts ensemble 2.0.0 reference and were analysed with the Cell Ranger vdj pipeline. A clonotype was defined as a group of cell barcodes sharing the same set of productive CDR3 nucleotide sequences. Clonotype information was added to Seurat v3.0 gene-expression metadata to link clonality with transcriptional profiles. Any CSF cell with more than 1,800 genes, more than 7,500 UMIs or more than 10% mitochondrial reads was excluded. To identify TCRs with known antigen specificity, CDR3-beta sequences were compared against VDJdb. Clone sharing was examined by network analysis using the R package qgraph, in which only TCRs with complete alpha and beta chains were included. The reads went through TCRdb reprocessing, and each CDR3 protein sequence gets one entry with no DNA. The V and J calls, along with clone size, are taken from TCRdb and not from the paper's own processing. This sample's table has entries for about 1,500 distinct CDR3 sequences. The ten largest clonotypes hold 6.2% of the sample.

The data are from a study of CD8 T cells in cerebrospinal fluid in Alzheimer's disease (dated by TCRdb to about 2020). Regarding the study in general: To assess CSF T cell clonal expansion, the study used two single-cell approaches: plate-based nested PCR sequencing and droplet-based sequencing. The study examined whether cerebrospinal fluid from healthy elderly individuals and from patients with neurodegenerative disease contained clonally expanded T cells. In the droplet-based CSF analysis comparing patients with controls, there were about nine healthy controls (10,876 cells) and about nine patients with MCI or Alzheimer's disease (approximately 10,000 cells). A total of some 25 samples were covered by the CSF gene-expression analysis, which included Parkinson's disease patients. Here is what the overall study found, with its caveats: The overall clonality comparison included only samples with detectable clones (roughly 11 healthy, 5 MCI, 5 AD, 6 PD). The EBV-specific clones were neither the most highly expanded clones nor enriched among patients. Compared with controls, patients with MCI or Alzheimer's disease had a higher percentage of their CSF TCRs made up by the single largest clone. When the data were pooled, 4 of 6 Alzheimer's patients but only 1 of 10 healthy subjects had a highly expanded clone, defined as one making up at least 3% of TCRs. The authors warned that finding EBV-specific TCRs in CSF does not prove a causal connection between EBV and Alzheimer's disease.

Every participant was in good physical condition and had no acute infectious disease. A live/dead marker was used to sort live CSF cells for droplet-based sequencing. CSF was obtained by lumbar puncture, and immune cells were pelleted by centrifugation at 300g. Each CSF sample was examined for red blood cells, and any sample with blood contamination was excluded. CSF cells were cryopreserved by placing the cells in freezing medium, freezing the cells overnight at -80 degrees C, and then storing the cells in liquid nitrogen. Before analysis, CSF samples were kept in storage for less than seven months.

Recombination linked TRBV19 to TRBJ2-3. Input material: cerebrospinal fluid. This TCR came from a human donor in good health. CDR3 protein: CASSIDWDTQYF. Here the CDR3 is joined to the reference TRBV19 and TRBJ2-3 genes, and the full variable domain is: DGGITQSPKYLFRKEGQNVTLSCEQNLNHDAMYWYRQDPGQGLRLIYYSQIVNDFQKGDIAEGYSVSREKKESFPLTVTSAQKNPTAFYLCASSIDWDTQYFGPGTRLTVL.